The 3 T cell receptor beta chains given below trace back to one sample, sequenced in a study of blood T cell repertoires in COVID-19. Only in-frame clones appear in the TCRdb table, and some are missing; sequencing was by immunoSEQ multiplex PCR. The sample includes approximately 380,000 clones, roughly nine tenths of them seen just once. Sequencing was carried out using PBMCs or T cells enriched from blood (not recorded which). Receptor source: a woman aged 40 to 49 who had been exposed to COVID-19.

The genes are TRBV7-3 and TRBJ1-1; a weak D match, TRBD1 (6 bases). Germline assignment: CDR1 SGHTA and CDR2 FQGTGA. The CDR3 covers 14 residues. V lost 2 bases and J 1 base, leaving 8 bases between the germline ends. The chain's CDR3 is CASSLGTSNTEAFF. In DNA, the CDR3 is TGTGCCAGCAGCTTAGGGACATCGAACACTGAAGCTTTCTTT.

This chain links TRBV14 with TRBJ2-7; 12 nucleotides agree with TRBD2. Germline V gene data show CDR1 as SGHDN and CDR2 as FVKESK. The junction had 7 bases not matched to a gene; V was cut back by 4 bases and J by 3 bases. The CDR3 loop spans 16 amino acids. The CDR3 coding sequence is TGTGCCAGCAGCCTTCTGACTAGCGGGGGTCTCTACGAGCAGTACTTC. Protein: CASSLLTSGGLYEQYF.

The chain is built from TRBV2 and TRBJ1-2, with D possibly matching TRBD1 (5 bases). The CDR3 contains 12 residues. The germline V and J ends were trimmed by 4 bases and 7 bases, with 10 bases remaining between them. Per germline, CDR1 SNHLY and CDR2 FYNNEI. The DNA for the CDR3 is TGTGCCAGCAGTGTTGGGGCGAGTGGCTACACCTTC. Amino acid sequence: CASSVGASGYTF.